The rows below give T cell receptor beta chains drawn from one sample of a study of beta chain features in type 1 diabetes. Data came from immunoSEQ multiplex PCR; TCRdb stores just in-frame clones and leaves some out. The sample carries approximately 60,000 clones, about three fifths recorded once. Specimen: Tregs from blood. These receptors originate from a woman aged 18-35 years in good health. The CDR3 runs from the conserved cysteine through the conserved F or W. The D gene is left open where the match is weak. A row's size may be missing; if present it is once, few, many or a size class.

d_gene: -; v_gene: TRBV7-9; abundance: -; j_gene: TRBJ1-6; len: 14; CDR3aa: CASSSFYRDSPLHF; CDR3nt: TGTGCCAGCAGCTCCTTCTACAGAGATTCACCCCTCCACTTT
d_gene: TRBD1; v_gene: TRBV6-5; abundance: once; j_gene: TRBJ2-5; len: 13; CDR3aa: CASKGQGGETQYF; CDR3nt: TGTGCCAGCAAGGGACAGGGGGGAGAGACCCAGTACTTC
d_gene: TRBD1; v_gene: TRBV2; abundance: -; j_gene: TRBJ1-2; len: 14; CDR3aa: CASRQGAANHGYTF; CDR3nt: TGTGCCAGCAGACAGGGGGCAGCTAACCATGGCTACACCTTC
d_gene: TRBD1; v_gene: TRBV11-2; abundance: -; j_gene: TRBJ2-3; len: 16; CDR3aa: CASSASGQVYTDTQYF; CDR3nt: TGTGCCAGCAGCGCTTCAGGACAGGTGTACACAGATACGCAGTATTTT
d_gene: -; v_gene: TRBV7-9; abundance: -; j_gene: TRBJ2-1; len: 12; CDR3aa: CASSLDWAEQFF; CDR3nt: TGTGCCAGCAGCTTAGATTGGGCCGAGCAGTTCTTC
d_gene: -; v_gene: TRBV5-1; abundance: -; j_gene: TRBJ1-2; len: 14; CDR3aa: CASSLAQANYGYTF; CDR3nt: TGCGCCAGCAGCTTGGCTCAGGCTAACTATGGCTACACCTTC
d_gene: TRBD2; v_gene: TRBV4-1; abundance: -; j_gene: TRBJ2-3; len: 17; CDR3aa: CASSQAVLAGALDTQYF; CDR3nt: TGCGCCAGCAGCCAAGCCGTTCTAGCGGGAGCTCTAGATACGCAGTATTTT
d_gene: -; v_gene: TRBV11-2; abundance: -; j_gene: TRBJ1-1; len: 16; CDR3aa: CASSLVWGGGSTEAFF; CDR3nt: TGTGCCAGCAGCTTAGTTTGGGGGGGAGGGAGCACTGAAGCTTTCTTT
d_gene: -; v_gene: TRBV19; abundance: -; j_gene: TRBJ1-6; len: 13; CDR3aa: CASSIRSDSPLHF; CDR3nt: TGTGCCAGTAGTATACGGTCGGATTCACCCCTCCACTTT
d_gene: TRBD1; v_gene: TRBV2; abundance: -; j_gene: TRBJ2-5; len: 16; CDR3aa: CASSEYLGQGRKTQYF; CDR3nt: TGTGCCAGCAGTGAATATCTGGGACAGGGGAGGAAGACCCAGTACTTC